The clone carrying this T cell receptor (beta chain) was detected only a few times. The antigen remains undetermined. The ends were cut back, 4 bases at V and 3 bases at J, with 16 bases in the middle. From germline, CDR1 is DFQATT and CDR2 SNEGSKA (reference sequence). The CDR3 runs 15 residues. The treatment denotes: approximately 9-day PBMC culture with coronavirus spike peptide pools or control peptides (ViraFEST assay). Antigen-specific T cells were expanded with peptide pools by ViraFEST, and TCRs were then sequenced. The sample originates from a study of vaccination and CD4 T cells after COVID-19. About the research overall: The stimulating agents, overlapping spike peptides, came from SARS-CoV-2, HCoV-NL63, HCoV-OC43 and HCoV-229E.

With the Oncomine TCR Beta short-read assay, DNA from cultured CD4+ T cells was sequenced. The authors extracted genomic DNA from cultured CD4+ T cells. TCRdb recomputed calls from the PCR reads with MiXCR, one row per CDR3 protein. The profile covers some 8,900 distinct CDR3 sequences, with about three fifths appearing a single time and about a quarter taken by the ten largest. This rearrangement joins TRBV20-1 to TRBJ1-5, with D possibly matching TRBD1 (6 bases). This sequence was found in a human donor who had recovered from COVID-19. The sequencing sample was made of CD4+ T cells from blood, cultured in vitro. The CDR3: CSAKYQGPSNQPQHF. CDR3 DNA sequence: TGCAGTGCTAAATACCAGGGGCCCTCCAATCAGCCCCAGCATTTT.